These 16 T cell receptor beta chains share one sample of origin, sequenced in a study of response to subunit inactivated influenza vaccine. A single record per CDR3 protein comes from TCRdb applying MiXCR to the RT-PCR reads. The table shows 500,000 or so distinct CDR3 sequences, with about 10% occurring only once. This specimen was PBMCs from blood, taken around seven weeks after vaccination. These receptors came from a middle-aged man who received an inactivated influenza vaccine.

The chain employs TRBV11-2 and TRBJ2-1; D may be TRBD1 or TRBD2 (6 bases each). The germline V and J ends were trimmed by 1 base and 5 bases, with 12 bases remaining between them. Germline lookup yields CDR1 SGHAT and CDR2 FQNNGV. This CDR3 has 15 residues. In nucleotides, the CDR3 is TGTGCCAGCAGCTTAGTTGGGAGGACAGACAATGAGCAGTTCTTC. Translation: CASSLVGRTDNEQFF. The full variable domain, with the rest looked up from reference TRBV11-2 and TRBJ2-1, is EAGVAQSPRYKIIEKRQSVAFWCNPISGHATLYWYQQILGQGPKLLIQFQNNGVVDDSQLPKDRFSAERLKGVDSTLKIQPAKLEDSAVYLCASSLVGRTDNEQFFGPGTRLTVL.

This clonotype was seen more than once but under ten times. The rearrangement links TRBV20-1 to TRBJ2-2; TRBD1 matches 7 bases. The germline V gene encodes CDR1 DFQATT and CDR2 SNEGSKA (reference sequence). This CDR3 region has 14 residues. The junction had 2 bases not matched to a gene; V was cut back by 4 bases and J by 0 bases. In nucleotides, the CDR3 is TGCAGTGCTAAGGACAGGTCGAACACCGGGGAGCTGTTTTTT. Translating it yields CSAKDRSNTGELFF.

The chain links TRBV4-2 to TRBJ2-3, with 7 bases that match TRBD1. V shed 0 bases and J 4 bases; nucleotides not matched to a gene: 7. The germline CDR1 and CDR2 sequences are LGHNA and YNFKEQ. The CDR3 is made up of 16 amino acids. CDR3 sequence: CASSQDVRQGPDTQYF. The CDR3 region has the DNA TGTGCCAGCAGCCAAGATGTGAGACAGGGACCAGATACGCAGTATTTT.

This clonotype showed up many times. This chain uses TRBV5-1 with TRBJ2-7, with 8 bases lining up with TRBD1. Trimming at V came to 0 bases and at J to 5 bases, leaving 4 bases not matched to a gene. There are 14 residues in the CDR3. Germline loops: CDR1 SGHRS, CDR2 YFSETQ. CDR3 in DNA: TGCGCCAGCAGCTTGGGGACAGGGAACCACGAGCAGTACTTC. Translated: CASSLGTGNHEQYF.

The table lists this clonotype with a few counts. CDR3 nucleotide sequence: TGTGCCAGCAGCTTAGTCGGTGGGACTCCGAGCTATGAGCAGTTCTTC. Amino acid sequence: CASSLVGGTPSYEQFF. This sequence joins TRBV7-8 and TRBJ2-1; D is perhaps TRBD2 (6 bases). The V and J ends lost 1 base and 8 bases respectively, with 18 bases between them. The CDR3 has 16 residues. Germline V gene lookup returns CDR1 SGHVS and CDR2 FQNEAQ.

The chain uses TRBV20-1 and TRBJ2-7, with 13 bases lining up with TRBD2. J gave up 0 bases and V 1 base, and 15 bases lay outside the gene matches. This CDR3 is built from 20 residues. CDR1 and CDR2 (germline): DFQATT, SNEGSKA (reference sequence). The CDR3 sequence is CSARVWPRTSGGFLSYEQYF. CDR3 nucleotide sequence: TGCAGTGCTAGAGTGTGGCCGCGGACTAGCGGGGGCTTCCTCTCCTACGAGCAGTACTTC.

This clonotype has a handful of counts. The chain carries TRBV7-2 and TRBJ2-7, with D perhaps matching TRBD1 (6 bases). CDR1 and CDR2 (germline): SGHTA, FQGNSA. There are 13 residues in the CDR3. V dropped 5 bases and J dropped 2 bases, with 10 bases sitting between them. CDR3 loop: CASSTRQAYEQYF. CDR3 sequence (DNA): TGTGCCAGCAGCACCCGACAGGCCTACGAGCAGTACTTC.

Turning to this clonotype: Germline is not matched at one junction end, which may reflect a read error. CDR3 in DNA: TGCGCCAGCAGCCAAGGGCTCAGGGAAGCCGAAAACATTCAGTACTTC. Residues: CASSQGLREAENIQYF. The chain recombines TRBV4-3 with TRBJ2-4; TRBD1 is a possible D gene (5 bases). CDR1 is LGHNA and CDR2 is YSLEER in the germline V gene. The CDR3 is 16 residues long.

In its sample, this clonotype was seen a few times. The chain employs TRBV4-2 and TRBJ2-7, with 11 bases that match TRBD1. V was pared by 3 bases and J by 2 bases, with 18 bases of the junction left unmatched. CDR1 and CDR2 from the germline V gene are LGHNA and YNFKEQ. The CDR3 length is 20 residues. The CDR3 region is CASSQQARTGGGMVPYEQYF. CDR3 nucleotide sequence: TGTGCCAGCAGCCAGCAGGCCAGGACAGGGGGCGGGATGGTCCCCTACGAGCAGTACTTC.

This chain uses TRBV2 with TRBJ2-7; D is uncertain. V was pared by 3 bases and J by 0 bases, with 9 bases between. The length of the CDR3 is 14 residues. In germline, CDR1 is SNHLY, CDR2 FYNNEI. CDR3 protein: CASSERSLSYEQYF. Written as DNA, the CDR3 is TGTGCCAGCAGTGAGAGGAGCCTCTCCTACGAGCAGTACTTC.

This clonotype was recorded many times. The chain carries TRBV12-3 or TRBV12-4 and TRBJ2-7; 8 nucleotides agree with TRBD2. The CDR3 has 13 amino acids. The ends lost 6 bases at V and 0 bases at J; junction bases unmatched: 1. The CDR3 here is CASRGTSSYEQYF. The CDR3, as DNA: TGTGCCAGCAGGGGGACTAGCTCCTACGAGCAGTACTTC.

V and J are TRBV24-1 and TRBJ2-5; possibly TRBD1 for D (6 bases). There are 17 residues in the CDR3. Trimming pared 1 base from V and 4 bases from J, leaving 18 bases between. Germline V gene sequence: CDR1 KGHDR, CDR2 SFDVKD. Here the CDR3 reads CATSDLSGAGAGETQYF. CDR3 DNA sequence: TGTGCCACCAGTGATTTATCAGGGGCAGGGGCTGGAGAGACCCAGTACTTC.

The chain couples TRBV29-1 to TRBJ2-3; D is perhaps TRBD1 (6 bases). The CDR3 has 14 residues. Germline assignment: CDR1 SQVTM and CDR2 ANQGSEA. Trimming removed 5 bases at V and 0 bases at J, with 12 bases between. The CDR3 coding sequence is TGCAGCGTTACGACAGGACCTAGCACAGATACGCAGTATTTT. Residues: CSVTTGPSTDTQYF.

This clonotype has more than one count but fewer than ten. The chain couples TRBV12-3 or TRBV12-4 to TRBJ2-1, with unresolved D. Trimming removed 0 bases from V and 8 bases from J, with 8 bases in between. The CDR3 runs 13 residues. CDR3: CASSLARRDEQFF. The CDR3 nucleotides read TGTGCCAGCAGTTTAGCGAGGCGAGATGAGCAGTTCTTC.

This clonotype was seen more than once but under ten times. As DNA, the CDR3 is TGTGCCAGCAGTTTAGACGTAGGGCGGGAGCAGTTCTTC. This gives the protein CASSLDVGREQFF. The chain employs TRBV12-3 or TRBV12-4 and TRBJ2-1, with D uncertain. Trimming pared 1 base from V and 10 bases from J, leaving 11 bases between. This CDR3 spans 13 amino acids.

The chain has TRBV5-1 and TRBJ1-6; D is ambiguous. Trimming left V 0 bases short and J 10 bases short, with 8 bases between. The CDR3 spans 13 residues. Germline values: CDR1 SGHRS, CDR2 YFSETQ. Here the CDR3 reads CASSLDTRSPLHF. CDR3 sequence (DNA): TGCGCCAGCAGCTTGGACACCCGGTCACCCCTCCACTTT.